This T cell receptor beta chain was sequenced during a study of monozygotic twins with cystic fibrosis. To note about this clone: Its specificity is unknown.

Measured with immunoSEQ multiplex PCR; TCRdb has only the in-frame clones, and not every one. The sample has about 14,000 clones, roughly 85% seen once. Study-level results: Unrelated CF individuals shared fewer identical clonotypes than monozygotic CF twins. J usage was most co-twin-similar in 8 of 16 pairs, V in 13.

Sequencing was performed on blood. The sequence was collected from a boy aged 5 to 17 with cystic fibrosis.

CDR3 protein: CASSSGETNTGELFF. The CDR3 DNA follows: TGTGCCAGCAGTTCAGGGGAAACGAACACCGGGGAGCTGTTTTTT. The chain couples TRBV25-1 to TRBJ2-2; a weak D match, TRBD1 (6 bases). Trimming stripped 5 bases from V and 0 bases from J, with 10 bases between. Germline values: CDR1 MGHDK, CDR2 SYGVNS. The CDR3 runs 15 residues.